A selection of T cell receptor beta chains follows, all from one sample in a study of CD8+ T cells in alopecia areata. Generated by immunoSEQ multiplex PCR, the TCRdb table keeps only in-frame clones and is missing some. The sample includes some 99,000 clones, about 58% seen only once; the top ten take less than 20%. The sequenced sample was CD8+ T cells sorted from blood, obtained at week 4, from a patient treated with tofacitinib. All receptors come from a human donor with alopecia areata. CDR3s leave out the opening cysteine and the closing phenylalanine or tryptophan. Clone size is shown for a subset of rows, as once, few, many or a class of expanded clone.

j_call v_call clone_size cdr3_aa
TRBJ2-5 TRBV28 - ASSWGLGEETQY
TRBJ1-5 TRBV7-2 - ASSLYDNQPQH
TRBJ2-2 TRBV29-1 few SVLAGGLTGELF
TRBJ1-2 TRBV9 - ASSVMDSGNYGYT
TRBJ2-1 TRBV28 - ASTPSESGTGALGGQF
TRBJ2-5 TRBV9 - ASSAGTFVQETQY
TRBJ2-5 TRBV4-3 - ASSQTSTVQETQY
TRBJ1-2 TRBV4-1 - ASALQDNYGYT
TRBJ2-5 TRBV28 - ASRTLQTTQY
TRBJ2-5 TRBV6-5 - ASSYLLAGMETQY
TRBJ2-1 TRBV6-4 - ASSDYGTTNEQF
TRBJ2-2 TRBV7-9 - ASSPTSGPNTGELF
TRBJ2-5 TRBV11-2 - ASSTGGSWETQY
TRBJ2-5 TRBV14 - ASSQDPTQGLTQETQY